The source of this T cell receptor beta chain is a study of shared clonotypes between healthy human individuals. Germline assignment: CDR1 MDHEN and CDR2 SYDVKM. CDR3 length equals 12 residues. As defined, naive CD8 cells were CD45RO-negative and positively selected for CCR7, with terminally differentiated effector memory CD45RA+ cells excluded. Nashville, Tennessee was home to all donors, each a Caucasian adult. Per the original methods: ImmunoSEQ only sent back junction sequences with no quality scores, so filtering was done differently. Using immunoSEQ multiplex PCR, the repertoire was profiled, and TCRdb retains in-frame clones only, with some absent. The V and J calls and clone size were taken over from that table, and D and trimming were inferred from the DNA. This table has roughly 2.1 million clones, roughly 91% appearing once.

Sequencing was done on a sample of naive CD8+ T cells from PBMCs. The chain is built from TRBV28 and TRBJ2-5; no reliable D call. The closer fit of TRBJ2-7 to the DNA end suggests the J call may be wrong. The TCR sequence derives from a man aged 18 to 30 in good health. Some clones in this sample may be carry-over from other donors' samples. CDR3 sequence (DNA): TGTGCCAGCAGTCCCCACATCTACGAGCAGTACTTC. This encodes CASSPHIYEQYF.